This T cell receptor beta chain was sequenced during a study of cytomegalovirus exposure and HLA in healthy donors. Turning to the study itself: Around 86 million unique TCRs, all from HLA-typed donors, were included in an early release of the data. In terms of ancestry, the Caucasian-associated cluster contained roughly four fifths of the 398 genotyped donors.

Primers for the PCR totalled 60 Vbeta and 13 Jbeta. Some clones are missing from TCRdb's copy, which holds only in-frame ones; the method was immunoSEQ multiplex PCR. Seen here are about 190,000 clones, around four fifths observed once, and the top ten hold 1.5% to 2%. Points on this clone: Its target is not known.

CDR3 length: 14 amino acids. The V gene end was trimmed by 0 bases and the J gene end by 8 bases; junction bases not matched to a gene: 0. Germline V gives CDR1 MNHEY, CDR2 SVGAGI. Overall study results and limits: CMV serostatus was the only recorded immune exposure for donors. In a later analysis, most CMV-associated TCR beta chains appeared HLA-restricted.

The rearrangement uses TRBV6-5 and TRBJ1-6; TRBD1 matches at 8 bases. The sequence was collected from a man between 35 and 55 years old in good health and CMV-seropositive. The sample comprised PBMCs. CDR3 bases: TGTGCCAGCAGTTACTCGGACAGGGATTCACCCCTCCACTTT. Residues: CASSYSDRDSPLHF.